This T cell receptor (beta chain) was sequenced in a study of T cell responses to AZD1222 COVID-19 vaccine. Whole-study results and caveats: Nearly half of spike-specific TCRs reportedly target unmutated variant regions. The number of AZD1222 recipients seropositive at baseline was only 6 or 7. No repertoire was sampled before or during the peak T cell response, only after it.

As to this clone: Its antigen is unidentified.

The germline V gene encodes CDR1 GTSNPN and CDR2 SVGIG (reference sequence). The CDR3 is 14 amino acids. V gave up 6 bases and J gave up 5 bases, with 19 bases separating them. The protocol was immunoSEQ multiplex PCR, while the TCRdb copy is restricted to in-frame clones and leaves out a portion. There are about 77,000 clones in the sample; about 92% occur only once, and approximately 4.5% lies in the top ten. Second-dose intervals of approximately 4 or approximately 12 weeks were pooled. The sequence was obtained from an adult who received the AZD1222 COVID-19 vaccine. Sequencing was performed on peripheral blood, taken 28 days after the second AZD1222 dose. V gene TRBV30 combines with J gene TRBJ2-5, with D perhaps TRBD2 (6 bases). CDR3 bases: TGTGCCTGTGACGGGGGATTTGGGGTTGAGACCCAGTACTTC. Its translation is CACDGGFGVETQYF.